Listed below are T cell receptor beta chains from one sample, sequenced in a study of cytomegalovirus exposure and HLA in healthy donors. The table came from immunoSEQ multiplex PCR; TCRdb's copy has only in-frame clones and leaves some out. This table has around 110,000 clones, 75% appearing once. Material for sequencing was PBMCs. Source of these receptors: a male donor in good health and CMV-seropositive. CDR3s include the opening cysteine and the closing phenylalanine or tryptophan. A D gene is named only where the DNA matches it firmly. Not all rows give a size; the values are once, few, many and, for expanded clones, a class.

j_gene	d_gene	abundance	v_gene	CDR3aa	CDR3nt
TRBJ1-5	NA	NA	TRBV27	CASRNRANQPQHF	TGTGCCAGCAGAAACAGGGCAAATCAGCCCCAGCATTTT
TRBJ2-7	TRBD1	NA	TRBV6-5	CASSPRDRAYEQYF	TGTGCCAGCAGTCCCCGGGACAGGGCTTACGAGCAGTACTTC
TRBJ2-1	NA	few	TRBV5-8	CASSFRAGGLDEQFF	TGTGCCAGCAGCTTTAGGGCAGGGGGGCTTGATGAGCAGTTCTTC
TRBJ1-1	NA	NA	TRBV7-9	CASSRAGGTEAFF	TGTGCCAGCAGCCGGGCGGGGGGAACTGAAGCTTTCTTT
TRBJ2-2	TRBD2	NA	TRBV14	CASSQTGTSGPLGYPGELFF	TGTGCCAGCAGCCAAACCGGGACTAGCGGACCTCTCGGGTACCCCGGGGAGCTGTTTTTT
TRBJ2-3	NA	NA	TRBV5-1	CASSLGALNTDTQYF	TGCGCCAGCAGCTTGGGGGCCCTTAACACAGATACGCAGTATTTT
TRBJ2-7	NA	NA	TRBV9	CASSVAIGEIYEQYF	TGTGCCAGCAGCGTAGCTATTGGGGAGATCTACGAGCAGTACTTC
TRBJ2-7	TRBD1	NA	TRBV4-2	CASSLDRDSYEQYF	TGTGCCAGCAGCCTGGACAGGGATTCCTACGAGCAGTACTTC
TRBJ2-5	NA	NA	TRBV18	CASSPTGIQETQYF	TGTGCCAGCTCACCGACAGGAATTCAAGAGACCCAGTACTTC
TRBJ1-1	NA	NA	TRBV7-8	CASSLIAGNTEAFF	TGTGCCAGCAGCTTAATCGCGGGGAACACTGAAGCTTTCTTT
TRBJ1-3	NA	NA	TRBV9	CASSSGRDTIYF	TGTGCCAGCAGCTCCGGGAGGGACACCATATATTTT
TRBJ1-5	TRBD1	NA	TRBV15	CATSRDSRGEGPQHF	TGTGCCACCAGCAGAGATAGCAGGGGGGAAGGGCCCCAGCATTTT
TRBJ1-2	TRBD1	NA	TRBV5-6	CASSPGQVYGYTF	TGTGCCAGCAGCCCTGGACAGGTATATGGCTACACCTTC
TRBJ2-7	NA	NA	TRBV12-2	CASRLKGEGLDYEQYF	TGTGCAAGTCGCTTGAAGGGGGAGGGCCTCGACTACGAGCAGTACTTC
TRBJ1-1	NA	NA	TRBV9	CASSAGTRYTEAFF	TGTGCCAGCAGCGCCGGGACTAGGTACACTGAAGCTTTCTTT
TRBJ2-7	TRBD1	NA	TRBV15	CATSRGGGGQGPQYF	TGTGCCACCAGCAGAGGGGGTGGAGGACAGGGGCCTCAGTACTTC
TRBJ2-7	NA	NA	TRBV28	CASSLGRFNEQYF	TGTGCCAGCAGTTTGGGCAGGTTTAACGAGCAGTACTTC
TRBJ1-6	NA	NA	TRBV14	CASSQEFGAPLHF	TGTGCCAGCAGCCAAGAGTTTGGGGCCCCCCTCCACTTT
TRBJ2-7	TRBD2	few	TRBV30	CAWSGLAVKAYEQYF	TGTGCCTGGAGTGGGCTAGCGGTGAAGGCCTACGAGCAGTACTTC
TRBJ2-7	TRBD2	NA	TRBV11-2	CASSLDPGRAYEQYF	TGTGCCAGCAGCTTAGATCCCGGGAGGGCCTACGAGCAGTACTTC
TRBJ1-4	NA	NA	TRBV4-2	CASSLLGGAVNEKLFF	TGTGCCAGCAGCCTCCTTGGGGGGGCAGTTAATGAAAAACTGTTTTTT
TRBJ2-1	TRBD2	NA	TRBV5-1	CASSVVASGRGNEQFF	TGCGCCAGCAGCGTTGTCGCTAGCGGGAGGGGGAATGAGCAGTTCTTC
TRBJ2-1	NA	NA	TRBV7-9	CASSLEQAFHEQFF	TGTGCCAGCAGCTTAGAGCAAGCGTTCCATGAGCAGTTCTTC
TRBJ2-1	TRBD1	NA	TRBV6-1	CASSDWGGRGSYNEQFF	TGTGCCAGCAGTGATTGGGGCGGCAGGGGGTCCTACAATGAGCAGTTCTTC
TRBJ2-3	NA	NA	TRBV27	CASSPYPGPWGTDTQYF	TGTGCCAGCAGTCCATACCCAGGCCCCTGGGGCACAGATACGCAGTATTTT
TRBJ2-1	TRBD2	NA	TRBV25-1	CASSTSGVYNEQFF	TGTGCCAGCAGTACTAGCGGGGTCTACAATGAGCAGTTCTTC
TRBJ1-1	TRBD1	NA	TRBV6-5	CASKTGGTEAFF	TGTGCCAGCAAGACAGGGGGCACTGAAGCTTTCTTT
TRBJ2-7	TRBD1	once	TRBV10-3	CAISEPGQGYSYEQYF	TGTGCCATCAGTGAGCCGGGACAGGGGTATAGCTACGAGCAGTACTTC
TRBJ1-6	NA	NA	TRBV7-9	CASSLAGAKRDSPLHF	TGTGCCAGCAGCTTAGCGGGAGCAAAGAGAGATTCACCCCTCCACTTT
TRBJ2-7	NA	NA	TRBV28	CASSSPGAVNYEQYF	TGTGCCAGCAGTTCCCCCGGTGCCGTCAACTACGAGCAGTACTTC
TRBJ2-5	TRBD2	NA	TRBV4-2	CASSRPTSGEQETQYF	TGTGCCAGCAGCCGACCGACTAGCGGGGAACAAGAGACCCAGTACTTC
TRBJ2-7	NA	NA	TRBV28	CASSFRDNSYEQYF	TGTGCCAGCAGTTTCCGGGACAACTCCTACGAGCAGTACTTC
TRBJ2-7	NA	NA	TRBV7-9	CASSLVDEQYF	TGTGCCAGCAGCTTAGTAGACGAGCAGTACTTC
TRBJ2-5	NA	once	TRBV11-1	CASSLFVQGFETQYF	TGTGCCAGCAGCTTATTTGTCCAGGGGTTCGAGACCCAGTACTTC
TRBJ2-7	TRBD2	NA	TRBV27	CASSPGGLAGGPWEQYF	TGTGCCAGCAGTCCCGGAGGGCTAGCGGGAGGGCCATGGGAGCAGTACTTC
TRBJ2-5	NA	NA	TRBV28	CASSLPGRGAEEQYF	TGTGCCAGCAGTCTCCCGGGGCGGGGAGCGGAGGAGCAGTACTTC
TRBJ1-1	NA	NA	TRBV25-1	CASSLGAAMNTEAFF	TGTGCCAGCAGTTTAGGGGCGGCGATGAACACTGAAGCTTTCTTT
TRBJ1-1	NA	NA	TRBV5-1	CASSLSRTMNTEAFF	TGCGCCAGCAGCTTGTCAAGGACTATGAACACTGAAGCTTTCTTT
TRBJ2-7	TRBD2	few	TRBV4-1	CASSSASGGYEQYF	TGCGCCAGCAGTTCGGCTAGCGGGGGGTACGAGCAGTACTTC
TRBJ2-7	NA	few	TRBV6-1	CASSNIFSEQYF	TGTGCCAGCAGTAACATTTTCTCCGAGCAGTACTTC
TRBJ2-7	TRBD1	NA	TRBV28	CASSSSRTGDDEQYF	TGTGCCAGCAGTTCTAGCAGGACAGGGGACGACGAGCAGTACTTC
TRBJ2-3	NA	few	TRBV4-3	CASSVDRLSTDTQYF	TGCGCCAGCAGCGTCGACAGGTTAAGCACAGATACGCAGTATTTT
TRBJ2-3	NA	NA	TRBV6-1	CASSETRGQRDTQYF	TGTGCCAGCAGTGAAACGCGAGGACAGAGAGATACGCAGTATTTT
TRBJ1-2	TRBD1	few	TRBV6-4	CASSWDRGASGYTF	TGTGCCAGCAGTTGGGACAGGGGCGCTTCTGGCTACACCTTC
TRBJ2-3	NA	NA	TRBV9	CASSVRDGGTDTQYF	TGTGCCAGCAGCGTACGCGACGGGGGCACAGATACGCAGTATTTT
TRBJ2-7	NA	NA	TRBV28	CASSFGGIPGEYF	TGTGCCAGCAGTTTTGGGGGGATCCCGGGGGAGTACTTC
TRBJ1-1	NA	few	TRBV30	CAWSGGAGEAFF	TGTGCCTGGAGCGGGGGGGCGGGTGAAGCTTTCTTT